This entry lists 21 T cell receptor beta chains sequenced from one sample in a study of OX40 agonist ivuxolimab in advanced cancers. Sequencing was performed with immunoSEQ multiplex PCR; in TCRdb, only in-frame clones are kept and a portion is missing. The data hold about 53,000 clones, with around 85% observed a single time. The starting material was CD4+ or CD8+ T cells sorted from blood, obtained in a trial of the OX40 agonist ivuxolimab. These receptors came from an adult with an advanced solid tumor such as melanoma, head and neck, liver or kidney cancer.

This clone was counted between two and nine times. The chain carries TRBV30 and TRBJ1-1, with D unresolved. CDR1 is GTSNPN and CDR2 is SVGIG in the germline V gene (reference sequence). The V and J ends lost 5 bases and 0 bases respectively, with 7 bases between them. The length of the CDR3 is 12 residues. Written as DNA, the CDR3 is TGTGCCTGGGCGAGGGTGAACACTGAAGCTTTCTTT. Translated, it gives CAWARVNTEAFF. Full variable domain (outside the CDR3, taken from reference TRBV30 and TRBJ1-1): SQTIHQWPATLVQPVGSPLSLECTVEGTSNPNLYWYRQAAGRGLQLLFYSVGIGQISSEVPQNLSASRPQDRQFILSSKKLLLSDSGFYLCAWARVNTEAFFGQGTRLTVV.

V usage is TRBV7-3 and J usage is TRBJ2-7, with no clear D. The CDR3 totals 12 residues. Trimming shortened V by 5 bases and J by 4 bases, and 9 bases separated the two germline ends. The germline CDR1 and CDR2 sequences are SGHTA and FQGTGA. For the CDR3, the DNA is TGTGCCAGCAGCCCCAACGGATACGAGCAGTACTTC. Residues: CASSPNGYEQYF.

The CDR3 loop is CASKPPGGGTNTEAFF. The CDR3 DNA follows: TGTGCCAGTAAACCCCCGGGGGGGGGCACGAACACTGAAGCTTTCTTT. This sequence joins TRBV19 and TRBJ1-1; D is perhaps TRBD1 (6 bases). The CDR3 has 16 amino acids. Trimming left V 7 bases short and J 1 base short, with 19 bases between. Germline V gene lookup returns CDR1 LNHDA and CDR2 SQIVND (reference sequence).

The rearrangement uses TRBV7-2 and TRBJ2-2, with 7 nucleotides matching TRBD2. Germline V gives CDR1 SGHTA, CDR2 FQGNSA. V was pared by 5 bases and J by 4 bases, with 7 bases of the junction left unmatched. CDR3 size: 15 residues. This CDR3 reads CASSRGGSPTGELFF. The CDR3 DNA is TGTGCCAGCAGCCGCGGCGGGAGTCCCACCGGGGAGCTGTTTTTT.

This clone appeared once. The CDR3 here is CASSEVGVNSPLHF. CDR3 DNA: TGTGCCAGCAGTGAAGTCGGGGTCAATTCACCCCTCCACTTT. V and J are TRBV6-1 and TRBJ1-6; D is uncertain. V was shortened by 1 base and J by 7 bases, with 8 bases between the two germline ends. Per germline, CDR1 MNHNS and CDR2 SASEGT. The CDR3 spans 14 residues.

This chain uses TRBV5-1 with TRBJ2-1; TRBD2 matches 12 bases. This CDR3 region has 17 residues. With V trimmed by 0 bases and J by 10 bases, 11 bases remained unmatched. CDR1 SGHRS and CDR2 YFSETQ come from the germline V gene. For the CDR3, the DNA is TGCGCCAGCAGCTTGGCCGGAGGGACTAGCGGGCCCGGAGAGCAGTTCTTC. Protein sequence: CASSLAGGTSGPGEQFF.

The chain uses TRBV28 and TRBJ2-5; D gene unclear. Germline V gives CDR1 MDHEN, CDR2 SYDVKM. Trimming removed 4 bases from V and 1 base from J, with 4 bases in between. The CDR3 sequence is 12 residues long. The CDR3 DNA sequence: TGTGCCAGCAGTTCATTCCAAGAGACCCAGTACTTC. It translates to CASSSFQETQYF.

The CDR3 loop reads CASSPETWGGETQYF. CDR3 bases: TGTGCCAGCAGTCCCGAAACTTGGGGGGGAGAGACCCAGTACTTC. The gene calls are TRBV7-9 and TRBJ2-5, with 7 bases matching TRBD2. Germline V lookup: CDR1 SEHNR, CDR2 FQNEAQ (reference sequence). V was pared by 6 bases and J by 4 bases, with 11 bases of the junction left unmatched. This CDR3 contains 15 residues.

This chain links TRBV6-1 with TRBJ1-6; D perhaps matches TRBD1 (6 bases). Trimming stripped 3 bases from V and 9 bases from J, with 15 bases between. This CDR3 has 15 amino acids. Germline V lookup: CDR1 MNHNS, CDR2 SASEGT. The CDR3 is CASSDGRGGGSPLHF. The CDR3 DNA is TGTGCCAGCAGTGACGGCAGAGGAGGGGGTTCACCCCTCCACTTT.

This clone was picked up one time. The V and J genes are TRBV4-2 and TRBJ2-6, with D perhaps TRBD1 (5 bases). Trimming stripped 4 bases from V and 0 bases from J, with 13 bases between. Germline V lookup: CDR1 LGHNA, CDR2 YNFKEQ. CDR3 size: 17 residues. CDR3 in DNA: TGTGCCAGCAGCCCCTCGACAGCCTCCTCTGGGGCCAACGTCCTGACTTTC. It yields the protein CASSPSTASSGANVLTF.

The table lists this clone with a count of one. The chain has TRBV5-4 and TRBJ1-4; D is possibly TRBD1 (6 bases). This CDR3 spans 16 amino acids. The germline V gene encodes CDR1 SGHNT and CDR2 YYREEE (reference sequence). V was shortened by 0 bases and J by 5 bases, with 14 bases between the two germline ends. The CDR3 region has the DNA TGTGCCAGCAGCTTGGCCCCGGGTCAGGGGAATGAAAAACTGTTTTTT. Encoded protein: CASSLAPGQGNEKLFF.

The CDR3 sequence is CASSKGQAYEQYF. Here the CDR3 DNA reads TGTGCCAGCTCAAAGGGACAAGCCTACGAGCAGTACTTC. The J gene is TRBJ2-7, the V gene TRBV18; D might be TRBD1 (6 bases). Germline V gene sequence: CDR1 KGHSH, CDR2 LQKENI. CDR3 length: 13 residues. Trimming removed 5 bases from V and 2 bases from J, with 10 bases in between. Full variable domain (rest looked up from reference TRBV18 and TRBJ2-7): NAGVMQNPRHLVRRRGQEARLRCSPMKGHSHVYWYRQLPEEGLKFMVYLQKENIIDESGMPKERFSAEFPKEGPSILRIQQVVRGDSAAYFCASSKGQAYEQYFGPGTRLTVT.

The V and J genes are TRBV4-1 and TRBJ1-4; D is ambiguous. This CDR3 has 15 amino acids. The germline CDR1 and CDR2 sequences are MGHRA and YSYEKL. Between the trimmed V and J ends, which lost 1 base and 3 bases, there was a span of 9 bases. The DNA of the CDR3 is TGCGCCAGCAGCCAAGGGAGGCAGGCTAATGAAAAACTGTTTTTT. It codes for CASSQGRQANEKLFF.

The chain is built from TRBV7-3 and TRBJ2-2; 11 bases line up with TRBD2. The ends lost 5 bases at V and 2 bases at J; junction bases unmatched: 7. CDR1 and CDR2 from the germline V gene are SGHTA and FQGTGA. The CDR3 runs to 17 residues. In nucleotides, the CDR3 is TGTGCCAGCAGCACACCCGGACTAGCGGGTAACACCGGGGAGCTGTTTTTT. Translating it yields CASSTPGLAGNTGELFF.

The chain links TRBV5-1 to TRBJ2-2; TRBD1 or TRBD2 may be the D gene (6 bases each). From germline, CDR1 is SGHRS and CDR2 YFSETQ. The V end lost 4 bases, the J end lost 4 bases, and 20 bases lay between the germline ends. CDR3 length: 17 amino acids. CDR3 DNA sequence: TGCGCCAGCAGCCTAAGACGGTCGGGGGCGGGCACCGGGGAGCTGTTTTTT. It is translated as CASSLRRSGAGTGELFF.

This chain links TRBV5-6 with TRBJ2-7; 8 bases align to TRBD2. Germline lookup yields CDR1 SGHDT and CDR2 YYEEEE. CDR3 length: 15 amino acids. Trimming cost V 4 bases and J 3 bases; bases outside gene matches: 9. Here the CDR3 reads CASSQEPRGGYEQYF. CDR3 nucleotide sequence: TGTGCCAGCAGCCAGGAACCACGGGGGGGCTACGAGCAGTACTTC.

This rearrangement joins TRBV6-1 to TRBJ1-3, with unresolved D. In germline, CDR1 is MNHNS, CDR2 SASEGT. Between the trimmed V and J ends, which lost 3 bases and 0 bases, there was a span of 6 bases. The CDR3 has 14 amino acids. The chain's CDR3 is CASSEQISGNTIYF. In DNA form, the CDR3 reads TGTGCCAGCAGTGAGCAGATCTCTGGAAACACCATATATTTT.

The chain links TRBV6-5 to TRBJ1-6; D gene ambiguous. The CDR3 extends over 15 amino acids. Per germline, CDR1 MNHEY and CDR2 SVGAGI. V dropped 5 bases and J dropped 7 bases, with 15 bases sitting between them. CDR3: CASSQVGGRNSPLHF. DNA for the CDR3: TGTGCCAGCAGTCAGGTCGGAGGGCGGAATTCACCCCTCCACTTT.

The chain has TRBV19 and TRBJ2-2; D gene uncertain. V was trimmed by 9 bases and J by 4 bases, leaving 9 bases between them. This CDR3 region has 12 residues. Germline V lookup: CDR1 LNHDA, CDR2 SQIVND (reference sequence). The CDR3 DNA sequence: TGTGCCAGCCGGAGTTCCACCGGGGAGCTGTTTTTT. This encodes CASRSSTGELFF.

This clone was picked up a small number of times. Other DNA sequences in this specimen translate into the identical CDR3. The chain uses TRBV6-5 and TRBJ1-1; perhaps TRBD1 as D (6 bases). CDR3 size: 13 residues. With 6 bases removed from V and 3 bases from J, the gap between germline ends came to 11 bases. Per germline, CDR1 MNHEY and CDR2 SVGAGI. The CDR3 DNA reads as TGTGCCAGCAGCCGAGGGGGTGACACTGAAGCTTTCTTT. Translation: CASSRGGDTEAFF.

This chain joins TRBV5-1 and TRBJ2-3, with D maybe TRBD1 (6 bases). The CDR3 loop spans 16 amino acids. Looked up from germline, CDR1 is SGHRS and CDR2 is YFSETQ. Trimming cost V 4 bases and J 0 bases, with 15 bases left between them. The CDR3, as DNA: TGCGCCAGCAGCCTAGCAGGGACAACTAGCACAGATACGCAGTATTTT. Its protein is CASSLAGTTSTDTQYF.